The T cell receptor (beta chain) described here comes from a study of OX40 agonist ivuxolimab in advanced cancers. Study at large: Administration of intravenous ivuxolimab to patients occurred every 2 weeks at 0.01 to 10 mg/kg. From roughly 20 to 79 years was the age range, with a mean of about 56 years, and 65% to 90% were male.

V was shortened by 0 bases and J by 0 bases, with 3 bases between the two germline ends. The CDR3 extends over 14 amino acids. Germline V gene sequence: CDR1 SGHRS, CDR2 YFSETQ. Patients had blood sampled at baseline and again on cycle 4 day 1 and cycle 7 day 1. This clone was seen more than once but under ten times. Some clones are missing from TCRdb's copy, which holds only in-frame ones; the method was immunoSEQ multiplex PCR. The sample lists about 66,000 clones, about nine tenths occurring once. The chain employs TRBV5-1 and TRBJ2-2, with D hard to call. This clonotype was sampled from an adult with an advanced solid tumor such as melanoma, head and neck, liver or kidney cancer. Sequencing used CD4+ or CD8+ T cells sorted from blood, obtained in a trial of the OX40 agonist ivuxolimab. CDR3 region: CASSLEANTGELFF. In DNA form, the CDR3 reads TGCGCCAGCAGCTTGGAAGCGAACACCGGGGAGCTGTTTTTT.